Shown below are 7 T cell receptor beta chains from a single sample sequenced in a study of blood T cells in healthy people across ages. A J-beta primer mix and a sample-barcoded 5' primer were used in a second PCR of about 6 to 12 cycles. Each CDR3 protein gets one entry after TCRdb re-called the 5' RACE reads with MiXCR. This sample has just under 900,000 distinct CDR3 sequences; under 35% occur once, and the top ten carry 15% to 20%. Specimen: blood. Receptor source: a woman older than 75 in good health.

This clonotype was counted many times. CDR3 nucleotide sequence: TGTGCCAGCAGCCCACGAGGAAACAGGGGAGAGACCCAGTACTTC. It codes for CASSPRGNRGETQYF. The chain is built from TRBV11-2 and TRBJ2-5, with 7 bases fitting TRBD1. Germline values: CDR1 SGHAT, CDR2 FQNNGV. V lost 5 bases to trimming and J lost 4 bases; unmatched junction nucleotides: 10. This CDR3 comprises 15 residues.

This clonotype was counted at least ten times. The chain employs TRBV6-2 or TRBV6-3 and TRBJ1-2; possible D gene TRBD1, 5 bases. The germline gives CDR1 MNHEY, CDR2 SVGEGT. There are 14 residues in the CDR3. The germline V and J ends were trimmed by 2 bases and 7 bases, with 14 bases remaining between them. CDR3 sequence (DNA): TGTGCCAGCAGTTACCCCCAGGGACGGTTTGGCTACACCTTC. Encoded protein: CASSYPQGRFGYTF.

In the case of this clonotype: A much bigger clone sits one base away, suggesting this may be a read error. The rearrangement links TRBV7-9 to TRBJ1-6; D remains unclear. The CDR3 contains 13 residues. CDR1 and CDR2 from the germline V gene are SEHNR and FQNEAQ (reference sequence). Between the trimmed V and J ends, which lost 0 bases and 18 bases, there was a span of 15 bases. The CDR3 sequence: CASSLAPNLSPHF. CDR3 DNA sequence: TGTGCCAGCAGCTTAGCACCGAATTTGTCCCCCCACTTT.

There are many counts of this clonotype. J is TRBJ2-3 and V is TRBV27; TRBD2 might be the D (6 bases). V lost 9 bases and J lost 6, with 10 bases in between. The germline gives CDR1 MNHEY, CDR2 SMNVEV (reference sequence). The CDR3 consists of 11 residues. The CDR3 sequence is CARHSGDTQYF. The CDR3 nucleotides are TGTGCCAGGCATAGCGGCGATACGCAGTATTTT.

A few counts support this clonotype. A single base separates this from a much larger clone, so it may be a read error. V and J are TRBV5-1 and TRBJ2-1; 9 bases are shared with TRBD2. The CDR3 runs to 14 residues. Germline-derived CDR1 and CDR2 are SGHRS and YFSETQ. Unmatched junction bases numbered 11, after V lost 7 bases and J lost 9 bases. The CDR3 region has the DNA TGCGCCAGCTGGGAGTCAGCGGGGGGAGGTGAGCAGTTCTTC. This gives the protein CASWESAGGGEQFF.

Notes on this clonotype: This sequence may be a read error, since a much larger clone differs from it by one base. The chain joins TRBV7-2 to TRBJ2-1, with a weak D call TRBD1 (6 bases). The CDR3 totals 15 residues. The germline gives CDR1 SGHTA, CDR2 FQGNSA. The V end was cut by 3 bases, the J end by 4 bases, with 13 bases between. The CDR3: CASSFGTTSYNEQFF. The CDR3 coding sequence is TGTGCCAGCAGCTTCGGGACAACATCTTACAATGAGCAGTTCTTC.

The genes are TRBV20-1 and TRBJ1-2; D is unresolved. The germline V and J ends were trimmed by 2 bases and 4 bases, with 11 bases remaining between them. Germline values: CDR1 DFQATT, CDR2 SNEGSKA (reference sequence). This CDR3 comprises 13 residues. The CDR3 spells CSARPGQTYGYTF. In nucleotides, the CDR3 is TGCAGTGCTAGACCCGGGCAGACCTATGGCTACACCTTC.